This TCR beta chain was captured by sequencing in a study of shared clonotypes between healthy human individuals (TCRdb year 2020). For the study in its entirety: Three men and a couple of women, aged 18 to 49 years, made up the cohort. Leukapheresis yielded between about 0.85 and 9 billion PBMCs per donor. Different laboratories and diverse techniques were used to prepare libraries and sequence TCR repertoires, to increase sequencing depth and limit assay-specific biases. The study deeply sequenced blood TCR repertoires of roughly five healthy adults to estimate repertoire size and the extent of clonotype sharing between individuals.

TCR CDR3 regions were amplified from genomic DNA by multiplex PCR using the deep immunoSEQ assay. Extracted genomic DNA from each cell subset was distributed evenly across all wells of several immunoSEQ 96-well plates, and each plate was treated as a replicate. Each replicate PCR for unsorted PBMC received roughly 300 ng genomic DNA, equal to tens of thousands of T cell genomes. Unsorted PBMC genomic DNA was sequenced across ten immunoSEQ deep assay plates. Purified libraries were quantified with a Qubit 3.0 fluorometer, sized on a Bioanalyzer 2100, and re-quantified with the KAPA Library Quantification kit. A separate single-read 150-cycle Illumina NextSeq 550 flow cell was used to sequence each immunoSEQ 96-well plate. Per the original workflow: Because the immunoSEQ output held only junctional sequences and lacked quality scores, the filtering could not match the filtering applied to full-length reads. To assign V/J genes and CDR3, sequences were annotated against IMGT germline references using PyIR, a Python wrapper for IgBLAST v1.9. Reads were removed for weak V/J assignments (E-value above 1e-6), missing CDR3, stop codons, out-of-frame junctions, or ambiguous translated residues. V3J clonotypes were defined by identical inferred V gene, J gene, and CDR3 amino acid sequence. Percentage overlap between repertoires was computed as shared unique clonotypes divided by the size of the smaller repertoire. Repertoire richness was assessed with RTK rarefaction, the Chao1 estimator, and Recon v2.1 estimates of unobserved clonotypes. TCRdb stores this immuneACCESS table with in-frame sequences only. Part of the clones is absent; in the studies checked, under half of the shortfall reflects unresolved V genes, and no reason is known for the rest. Clonal size and the V and J genes are those of that table, whereas D and trimming came from the DNA. Counted in this sample were hundreds of thousands of clones; around three quarters of them appeared once. The ten top clones hold 12% of the sample.

This clone has a handful of counts. The specificity of this receptor is unknown. Per-base qualities were not stored, and no clone one base away is much larger. The CDR3 sequence holds 16 residues, the cysteine and phenylalanine included. Solely the CDR3 DNA is kept, with 48 bases framed from the first base. V is pared back by 0 bases and J by 2 bases, with 13 bases lying between the germline termini. What the authors observed across the whole study: Because the study included only a small number of donors, the genetic and exposure-history diversity represented was limited. Based on pairwise subsampling, the degree of clonotype sharing among donors was expected to be affected by sequencing depth. Sampling was restricted to blood, and TCR repertoires in tissues likely differ from the TCR repertoires found in blood.

Healthy HIV-negative adults with no recently reported acute infections or vaccinations were included as donors. Every donor was a Caucasian adult living in Nashville, Tennessee, USA. In the unsorted samples, roughly 90 million PBMCs were counted, and genomic DNA was extracted using the QIAamp DNA Blood Mini kit. After blood collection by leukapheresis, PBMCs were isolated using Ficoll-Histopaque density gradient centrifugation and then cryopreserved in the vapor phase of liquid nitrogen. The receptor's source is a woman aged 40 to 49 in good health. Some clones in this sample may be carry-over from other donors' samples. The chain links TRBV23-1 with TRBJ1-1, and perhaps TRBD1 as D gene, on 5 matching bases. TRBV23-1 is an ORF, and what it does is uncertain. Sequences were obtained from PBMCs. The DNA sequence is given as TGCGCCAGCAGTCAATCGATCAGGGAGGAAAACACTGAAGCTTTCTTT. It is translated as CASSQSIREENTEAFF.